Listed here is a single T cell receptor (beta chain). Primed by a sample-barcoded 5' primer and a J-beta primer mix, a second PCR proceeded for about 7 to 11 cycles. Each sample provided no less than 3 million CDR3-containing paired-end reads. TCRdb recomputed calls from the 5' RACE reads with MiXCR, one row per CDR3 protein. Among 650,000 to 800,000 distinct CDR3 sequences listed, over 40% were seen once. This record belongs to a study of blood T cells in healthy people across ages. The junction had 11 bases not matched to a gene; V was cut back by 4 bases and J by 7 bases. The CDR3 contains 17 residues. Looked up from germline, CDR1 is SGHAT and CDR2 is FQNNGV.

The V call is TRBV11-2, the J call TRBJ2-1, with TRBD2 identical over 12 bases. The sample comprised blood. The receptor was isolated from a woman of 80 years or more in good health. The CDR3 bases are TGTGCCAGCAGCTCTACCCGACTAGCGGGAGTGAGAAATGAGCAGTTCTTC. Amino acids: CASSSTRLAGVRNEQFF.